This paragraph covers one T cell receptor beta chain sequence. As yet, its antigen is unknown. The CDR3 contains 14 residues. Germline-derived CDR1 and CDR2 are MRHNA and SNTAGT. J was trimmed by 2 bases and V by 6 bases; bases with no gene match: 4. The data were obtained in a study of neoadjuvant anti-PD-1 for oral cavity cancer. General study findings and limits: PBMC Gini-index clonality exceeded responders' in non-responders post-nivolumab.

Repertoires were generated with immunoSEQ multiplex PCR, while TCRdb's copy carries only in-frame clones and drops some. The repertoire includes over 11,000 clones, roughly 70% of them detected once, and approximately 2% sits in the top ten. This chain uses TRBV6-4 with TRBJ1-1, with 9 bases lining up with TRBD1. The TCR originated in a person aged 35-80 years with oral cavity squamous cell carcinoma. The specimen was PBMCs, collected before nivolumab (anti-PD-1) treatment. The CDR3: CASRLDRGNTEAFF. CDR3 DNA: TGTGCCAGCAGGCTGGACAGGGGTAACACTGAAGCTTTCTTT.